This TCR beta chain emerged from a study of molecular identifiers for immune sequencing clone quantification. Sorting recovered naive CD8 T cells on a CD8+CD4-CCR7+CD45RA+ profile. With listed TCR primers and previously described methods, bulk TCR libraries were prepared. TCRdb re-analysed the PCR reads in MiXCR, keeping a single row per CDR3 protein. Of approximately 590,000 distinct CDR3 sequences listed, roughly 25% are singletons. Ten or more counts support this clonotype. This CDR3 region has 15 residues. Between the trimmed V and J ends, which lost 3 bases and 1 base, there was a span of 11 bases. Germline CDR1 is SGDLS and CDR2 is YYNGEE.

The rearrangement uses TRBV9 and TRBJ2-4; D is undetermined. The source material was naive CD8+ T cells from blood, with Jurkat cell RNA spiked in. Subset: FACS-sorted CD8+CD4-CCR7+CD45RA+ naive T cells. This TCR was recovered from a human donor in good health. Some libraries in this study had Jurkat cell RNA spiked in. The CDR3 DNA reads TGTGCCAGCAGCGGTGGTGATAGCGCCAAAAACATTCAGTACTTC. Translating gives CASSGGDSAKNIQYF.